The present entry profiles one T cell receptor beta chain with its context. What it binds is unknown. The data stem from a study of beta chain features in type 1 diabetes. The study's findings and limits: Whether HLA type affects TCRB rearrangement stayed undetermined in the present work. Moderately but significantly shorter TCRB CDR3s were found in Type 1 diabetes patients in all four CD4+ subsets. Since sequencing was performed on cDNA, cells with high TCR expression could be over-represented.

The isolated RNA, all of it, was reverse transcribed, so expressed TCRB transcripts were what got sequenced. Repertoires were generated with immunoSEQ multiplex PCR, while TCRdb's copy carries only in-frame clones and drops some. The sample lists roughly 350,000 clones, approximately 10% occurring once. CDR3 length equals 17 residues. After removal of 1 base from V and 2 bases from J, the junction contained 5 bases not matched to a gene. Germline V gives CDR1 SEHNR, CDR2 FQNEAQ (reference sequence). The chain recombines TRBV7-9 with TRBJ2-6, with 7 bases lining up with TRBD2. The material sequenced was naive CD4+ T cells from blood. The TCR comes from a woman in her twenties or thirties in good health. DNA of the CDR3: TGTGCCAGCAGCTTAGTGGCGGGAGTCGCTGGGGCCAACGTCCTGACTTTC. This translates into CASSLVAGVAGANVLTF.